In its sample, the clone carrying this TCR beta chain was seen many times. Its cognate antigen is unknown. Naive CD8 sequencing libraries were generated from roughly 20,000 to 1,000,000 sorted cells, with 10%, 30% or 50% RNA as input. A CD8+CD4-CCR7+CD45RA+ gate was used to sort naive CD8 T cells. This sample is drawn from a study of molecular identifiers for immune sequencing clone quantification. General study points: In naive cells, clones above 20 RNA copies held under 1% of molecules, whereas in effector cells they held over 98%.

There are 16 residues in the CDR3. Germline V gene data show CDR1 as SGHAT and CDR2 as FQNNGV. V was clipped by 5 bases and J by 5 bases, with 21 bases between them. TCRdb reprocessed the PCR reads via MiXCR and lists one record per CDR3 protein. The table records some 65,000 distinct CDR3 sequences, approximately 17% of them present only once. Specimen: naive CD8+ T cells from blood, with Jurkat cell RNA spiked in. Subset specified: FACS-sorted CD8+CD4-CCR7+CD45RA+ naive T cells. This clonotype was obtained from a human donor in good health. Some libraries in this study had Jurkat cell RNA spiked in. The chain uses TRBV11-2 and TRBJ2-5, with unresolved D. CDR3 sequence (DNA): TGTGCCAGCAGCCCCGTCGAGAGGACCTCCTGGGAGACCCAGTACTTC. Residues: CASSPVERTSWETQYF.